This T cell receptor (beta chain) was observed in a study of Tregs in tolerant kidney transplant recipients. General study findings and limits: The small number of patients limits these findings pending further validation. No direct test of biological reproducibility was done here. The most relevant donor-specific Treg TCRbeta repertoire apparently came from expansion with activated donor B cells.

CD4+CD25+CD127- Tregs, CD4+CD25- non-Tregs, CD4 and CD8 cells were sorted. On this clone: The antigen is unknown.

Clones were sequenced by immunoSEQ multiplex PCR, and TCRdb holds only the in-frame ones, with some missing. This table has approximately 260,000 clones, roughly four fifths appearing once. The germline V gene encodes CDR1 GTSNPN and CDR2 SVGIG (reference sequence). V lost 3 bases and J lost 4; bases outside the gene matches: 5. The CDR3 length is 14 residues. The rearrangement joins TRBV30 to TRBJ1-3; TRBD1 aligns across 8 bases. The clonotype originates from a human donor in good health. Sequencing was carried out using CD4+ T cells from blood. Written as DNA, the CDR3 is TGTGCCTGGAGCCGGACAGGGTTCGGAAACACCATATATTTT. Its translation: CAWSRTGFGNTIYF.